This passage covers 27 T cell receptor beta chains from one sample sequenced in a study of T cell changes during pregnancy in multiple sclerosis. Produced via immunoSEQ multiplex PCR; TCRdb's table is partial and in-frame only. Of 70,000 or so clones in the sample, around 90% are singletons; the top ten hold 0.29%. Sequenced material: CD4+ T cells from peripheral blood mononuclear cells, taken after pregnancy. Receptors originate from a female donor with multiple sclerosis, enrolled in a pregnancy study.

This chain joins TRBV7-9 and TRBJ2-2; 8 positions agree with TRBD1. The V and J ends lost 4 bases and 4 bases, in that order; junction bases with no gene match: 14. CDR1 is SEHNR, CDR2 FQNEAQ, per germline (reference sequence). This CDR3 spans 18 amino acids. CDR3 amino acids: CASSSLPAGQGTTGELFF. As DNA, the CDR3 is TGTGCCAGCAGCTCCCTCCCCGCTGGACAGGGTACCACCGGGGAGCTGTTTTTT.

The chain combines TRBV28 with TRBJ2-5; maybe TRBD1 (6 bases). The CDR3 spans 14 residues. Per the germline V gene, CDR1 is MDHEN and CDR2 is SYDVKM. V lost 5 bases to trimming and J lost 5 bases, with 15 bases between them. The DNA for the CDR3 is TGTGCCAGCAGTCGACTGCAGGGGTGGGAGACCCAGTACTTC. This sequence encodes CASSRLQGWETQYF. The full variable domain, its missing parts supplied by reference TRBV28 and TRBJ2-5, is DVKVTQSSRYLVKRTGEKVFLECVQDMDHENMFWYRQDPGLGLRLIYFSYDVKMKEKGDIPEGYSVSREKKERFSLILESASTNQTSMYLCASSRLQGWETQYFGPGTRLLVL.

The chain has TRBV6-1 and TRBJ1-5; 7 nucleotides agree with TRBD1. With 5 bases clipped from V and 9 bases from J, the junction kept 7 bases outside the gene matches. The CDR3 loop spans 13 amino acids. CDR1 MNHNS and CDR2 SASEGT come from the germline V gene. The chain's CDR3 is CASSTGDAGPQHF. The CDR3 nucleotides read TGTGCCAGCAGTACAGGGGACGCTGGGCCCCAGCATTTT.

The chain employs TRBV7-2 and TRBJ2-5; 13 nucleotides line up with TRBD2. The CDR3 covers 18 residues. V shed 3 bases and J 4 bases; nucleotides not matched to a gene: 11. Germline V lookup: CDR1 SGHTA, CDR2 FQGNSA. This chain's CDR3 is CASSFRGLAGIGGETQYF. In DNA form, the CDR3 reads TGTGCCAGCAGCTTCAGGGGACTAGCGGGAATTGGTGGAGAGACCCAGTACTTC.

The chain is built from TRBV15 and TRBJ1-6; a possible D gene is TRBD1 (5 bases). Germline V lookup: CDR1 LNHNV, CDR2 YYDKDF (reference sequence). This CDR3 has 13 residues. Trimming took 3 bases from V and 9 from J, leaving 9 bases between them. The DNA of the CDR3 is TGTGCCACCAGCAGGGCAGGGTTTTCACCCCTCCACTTT. It is translated as CATSRAGFSPLHF.

The chain has TRBV5-4 and TRBJ2-5; 10 nucleotides agree with TRBD2. V lost 3 bases, J lost 2 bases, and 4 bases stayed unmatched. This CDR3 has 15 amino acids. Germline V gives CDR1 SGHNT, CDR2 YYREEE (reference sequence). This chain's CDR3 is CASSWGTSEQETQYF. CDR3 bases: TGTGCCAGCAGCTGGGGGACTAGCGAGCAAGAGACCCAGTACTTC.

The rearrangement links TRBV5-1 to TRBJ2-3, with 9 bases lining up with TRBD1. The V and J ends lost 4 bases and 7 bases, in that order; junction bases with no gene match: 7. The CDR3 length is 14 residues. CDR1 SGHRS and CDR2 YFSETQ come from the germline V gene. The DNA for the CDR3 is TGCGCCAGCAGCCCCGGGACAGGGCTAAATACGCAGTATTTT. This translates into CASSPGTGLNTQYF.

This chain joins TRBV19 and TRBJ2-7, with D possibly TRBD2 on 5 matching bases. The V gene's germline CDR1 is LNHDA and CDR2 SQIVND (reference sequence). This CDR3 region has 13 residues. The V end was cut by 3 bases, the J end by 3 bases, with 9 bases between. The chain's CDR3 is CASSMDWGYEQYF. The CDR3 DNA is TGTGCCAGTAGTATGGACTGGGGCTACGAGCAGTACTTC.

The V call is TRBV28, the J call TRBJ2-1; D is possibly TRBD2 (6 bases). The germline gives CDR1 MDHEN, CDR2 SYDVKM. V was clipped by 2 bases and J by 4 bases, with 9 bases between them. The length of the CDR3 is 14 residues. Here the CDR3 DNA reads TGTGCCAGCAGTTTAGGGACTGGGTACAATGAGCAGTTCTTC. This sequence encodes CASSLGTGYNEQFF.

The V call is TRBV9, the J call TRBJ2-7, with D tentatively TRBD2 (5 bases). The CDR3 extends over 15 amino acids. Per germline, CDR1 SGDLS and CDR2 YYNGEE. V was trimmed by 3 bases and J by 2 bases, leaving 15 bases between them. The CDR3 DNA sequence: TGTGCCAGCAGCGCCGAGGGCACATCCACCTACGAGCAGTACTTC. This gives the protein CASSAEGTSTYEQYF. Full variable domain (remainder filled in from reference TRBV9 and TRBJ2-7): DSGVTQTPKHLITATGQRVTLRCSPRSGDLSVYWYQQSLDQGLQFLIQYYNGEERAKGNILERFSAQQFPDLHSELNLSSLELGDSALYFCASSAEGTSTYEQYFGPGTRLTVT.

The V gene is TRBV13, the J gene TRBJ2-1; 14 bases line up with TRBD2. The J segment lost 3 bases and the V segment lost 2 bases, leaving 3 bases of the junction unmatched. The CDR3 spans 17 residues. Looked up from germline, CDR1 is PRHDT and CDR2 is FYEKMQ (reference sequence). CDR3: CASSLMTSGGGYNEQFF. The DNA for the CDR3 is TGTGCCAGCAGCTTAATGACTAGCGGGGGGGGCTACAATGAGCAGTTCTTC.

This clone occurred once. V is TRBV15 and J is TRBJ1-2; 8 nucleotides match TRBD1. The germline V gene encodes CDR1 LNHNV and CDR2 YYDKDF (reference sequence). The V gene end was trimmed by 5 bases and the J gene end by 4 bases; junction bases not matched to a gene: 6. The CDR3 extends over 14 amino acids. The CDR3 sequence is CATSARQGSYGYTF. CDR3 sequence (DNA): TGTGCCACCAGCGCCCGACAGGGGAGCTATGGCTACACCTTC. Supplemented by reference TRBV15 and TRBJ1-2, the full variable domain reads DAMVIQNPRYQVTQFGKPVTLSCSQTLNHNVMYWYQQKSSQAPKLLFHYYDKDFNNEADTPDNFQSRRPNTSFCFLDIRSPGLGDTAMYLCATSARQGSYGYTFGSGTRLTVV.

This clone was counted once. The J gene is TRBJ2-7, the V gene TRBV7-8, with TRBD1 matching 8 bases. The ends lost 6 bases at V and 2 bases at J; junction bases unmatched: 6. Looked up from germline, CDR1 is SGHVS and CDR2 is FQNEAQ. The CDR3 contains 14 residues. The CDR3 sequence is CASRGGQDPYEQYF. Here the CDR3 DNA reads TGTGCCAGCAGGGGGGGACAGGACCCCTACGAGCAGTACTTC.

This chain connects TRBV2 to TRBJ1-3; 7 nucleotides align to TRBD1. The germline V gene has CDR1 SNHLY and CDR2 FYNNEI. The CDR3 has 14 amino acids. J was trimmed by 4 bases and V by 6 bases; bases with no gene match: 6. The CDR3 region has the DNA TGTGCCAGCAGGGCCACAGGGGAAGGAAACACCATATATTTT. Amino acids: CASRATGEGNTIYF.

This chain uses TRBV25-1 with TRBJ2-5; no firm D call. CDR3 length: 14 residues. Between the trimmed V and J ends, which lost 1 base and 0 bases, there was a span of 6 bases. Germline-derived CDR1 and CDR2 are MGHDK and SYGVNS. The CDR3 loop reads CASSEWRDQETQYF. The DNA for the CDR3 is TGTGCCAGCAGTGAATGGAGAGACCAAGAGACCCAGTACTTC.

This chain links TRBV7-9 with TRBJ2-1; 10 nucleotides match TRBD2. J gave up 9 bases and V 5 bases, and 16 bases lay outside the gene matches. This CDR3 region has 17 residues. The germline gives CDR1 SEHNR, CDR2 FQNEAQ (reference sequence). The CDR3: CASSPRARAGGPGEQFF. The CDR3 coding sequence is TGTGCCAGCAGCCCCCGCGCGCGAGCGGGAGGGCCCGGTGAGCAGTTCTTC.

This clone was recorded once. The CDR3 protein is CAWDRAPGLARFF. The CDR3, as DNA: TGTGCCTGGGATCGAGCACCGGGACTAGCGCGGTTCTTC. The chain joins TRBV30 to TRBJ2-1, with 10 nucleotides matching TRBD2. CDR1 is GTSNPN and CDR2 is SVGIG in the germline V gene (reference sequence). V lost 5 bases, J lost 15 bases, and 13 bases stayed unmatched. This CDR3 contains 13 residues.

This chain uses TRBV28 with TRBJ2-5; 11 bases align to TRBD1. The CDR3 is made up of 15 amino acids. After removal of 6 bases from V and 2 bases from J, the junction contained 5 bases not matched to a gene. Per germline, CDR1 MDHEN and CDR2 SYDVKM. The CDR3 sequence: CASRPDRGLQETQYF. CDR3 nucleotides: TGTGCCAGCAGACCGGACAGGGGGCTTCAAGAGACCCAGTACTTC.

This chain uses TRBV10-3 with TRBJ2-2; D unresolved. Germline CDR1 ENHRY, CDR2 SYGVKD. The ends were cut back, 2 bases at V and 7 bases at J, with 11 bases in the middle. The CDR3 sequence is 14 residues long. The DNA for the CDR3 is TGTGCCATCAGTGAGCAAGCAGGCTTCGGGGAGCTGTTTTTT. It translates to CAISEQAGFGELFF.

The chain recombines TRBV5-1 with TRBJ1-3; D is perhaps TRBD1 (6 bases). Germline assignment: CDR1 SGHRS and CDR2 YFSETQ. The CDR3 has 14 residues. V dropped 4 bases and J dropped 2 bases, with 10 bases sitting between them. In DNA form, the CDR3 reads TGCGCCAGCAGCGCACAGGGTGCTGGAAACACCATATATTTT. Its translation is CASSAQGAGNTIYF.

The chain is built from TRBV6-4 and TRBJ2-1; 7 nucleotides agree with TRBD1. The CDR3 consists of 14 residues. CDR1 and CDR2 (germline): MRHNA, SNTAGT. V was clipped by 6 bases and J by 0 bases; unmatched bases: 2. The DNA of the CDR3 is TGTGCCAGCAGGAGGGACAGCTCCTACAATGAGCAGTTCTTC. It yields the protein CASRRDSSYNEQFF.

The J gene is TRBJ1-4, the V gene TRBV6-1; possibly TRBD1 for D (6 bases). The CDR3 loop spans 14 amino acids. Trimming cost V 8 bases and J 4 bases, with 14 bases left between them. Germline-derived CDR1 and CDR2 are MNHNS and SASEGT. The CDR3 nucleotides read TGTGCCAGCTCTGGGGGCATGATTAATGAAAAACTGTTTTTT. Amino acid sequence: CASSGGMINEKLFF.

The V call is TRBV5-4, the J call TRBJ1-4; D remains unclear. This CDR3 spans 14 amino acids. The V gene lost 7 bases and the J gene lost 8 bases, with 18 bases spanning the gap. The germline V gene has CDR1 SGHNT and CDR2 YYREEE (reference sequence). This CDR3 reads CASSPDLGGEKLFF. In nucleotides, the CDR3 is TGTGCCAGCTCACCCGATCTCGGCGGGGAAAAACTGTTTTTT.

The V and J genes are TRBV5-6 and TRBJ2-7, with 9 bases lining up with TRBD2. The CDR3 totals 19 residues. The germline gives CDR1 SGHDT, CDR2 YYEEEE. V shed 5 bases, J shed 4 bases, and the junction held 22 bases outside the gene matches. The CDR3 spells CASSLYRTAGREGRYEQYF. The CDR3 DNA reads TGTGCCAGCAGTTTATACAGGACGGCCGGGCGGGAGGGCCGTTACGAGCAGTACTTC.

J is TRBJ2-2 and V is TRBV2; maybe TRBD2 (6 bases). Per the germline V gene, CDR1 is SNHLY and CDR2 is FYNNEI. The ends were cut back, 2 bases at V and 4 bases at J, with 11 bases in the middle. The CDR3 runs 15 residues. The CDR3 here is CASSELPAGTGELFF. CDR3 sequence (DNA): TGTGCCAGCAGTGAACTACCAGCGGGCACCGGGGAGCTGTTTTTT.

The chain uses TRBV5-5 and TRBJ1-6; 7 positions agree with TRBD1. Germline loops: CDR1 SGHKS, CDR2 YYEKEE (reference sequence). This CDR3 region has 18 residues. With V trimmed by 0 bases and J by 2 bases, 8 bases remained unmatched. The CDR3 reads CASSLAVGRGTYNSPLHF. DNA of the CDR3: TGTGCCAGCAGCTTGGCGGTGGGCAGGGGGACCTATAATTCACCCCTCCACTTT.

The chain links TRBV2 to TRBJ1-2; 9 bases line up with TRBD1. V shed 6 bases, J shed 2 bases, and the junction held 4 bases outside the gene matches. Per the germline V gene, CDR1 is SNHLY and CDR2 is FYNNEI. CDR3 length: 14 residues. The CDR3 sequence is CASRGGTGNYGYTF. In nucleotides, the CDR3 is TGTGCCAGCAGGGGCGGGACAGGGAACTATGGCTACACCTTC.